A single sample gave rise to the 13 T cell receptor beta chains below, sequenced in a study of CD8+ T cells in alopecia areata. As the sequencing template, cDNA was produced by extracting RNA and reverse transcribing it. TCRdb keeps only in-frame clones here, not all; method: immunoSEQ multiplex PCR. The sample includes 200,000 to 250,000 clones, 50% to 65% of them seen just once. This material consisted of CD4+ T cells sorted from blood, taken at week 0. The receptors were gathered from a human donor with alopecia areata.

J is TRBJ2-5 and V is TRBV7-9, with TRBD2 matching over 10 bases. V gave up 6 bases and J gave up 2 bases; unmatched junction bases: 6. CDR3 length: 15 amino acids. Germline V gene lookup returns CDR1 SEHNR and CDR2 FQNEAQ (reference sequence). Written as DNA, the CDR3 is TGTGCCAGCAGGGGGACTAGCGAACCTCAAGAGACCCAGTACTTC. Residues: CASRGTSEPQETQYF.

The chain uses TRBV5-1 and TRBJ2-7; no firm D call. Germline-derived CDR1 and CDR2 are SGHRS and YFSETQ. The germline V and J ends were trimmed by 0 bases and 2 bases, with 6 bases remaining between them. The CDR3 spans 13 residues. The CDR3 DNA sequence: TGCGCCAGCAGCTTGGTGGCCCCCTACGAGCAGTACTTC. The encoded protein is CASSLVAPYEQYF.

This clone was seen repeatedly, ten times or more. The chain employs TRBV2 and TRBJ2-3; D is perhaps TRBD2 (6 bases). There are 17 residues in the CDR3. V was pared by 0 bases and J by 1 base, with 14 bases between. Germline V lookup: CDR1 SNHLY, CDR2 FYNNEI. The CDR3 DNA reads TGTGCCAGCAGTGAAGCGCTGGGGGGAGGTCGCACAGATACGCAGTATTTT. Its protein product is CASSEALGGGRTDTQYF. The full variable domain, in which reference TRBV2 and TRBJ2-3 provide the parts outside the CDR3, is EPEVTQTPSHQVTQMGQEVILRCVPISNHLYFYWYRQILGQKVEFLVSFYNNEISEKSEIFDDQFSVERPDGSNFTLKIRSTKLEDSAMYFCASSEALGGGRTDTQYFGPGTRLTVL.

V and J are TRBV4-1 and TRBJ2-1, with 7 bases identical to TRBD1. J gave up 9 bases and V 8 bases, and 16 bases lay outside the gene matches. From germline, CDR1 is MGHRA and CDR2 YSYEKL. The CDR3 runs 15 residues. CDR3 DNA sequence: TGCGCCAGCCACGCCCCAGGGACAGCGCATGGTGAGCAGTTCTTC. It specifies CASHAPGTAHGEQFF.

About this clone itself: At the DNA level, this CDR3 is encoded by other sequences in the same sample as well. The chain joins TRBV6-1 to TRBJ2-6; no firm D call. CDR3 length: 14 amino acids. CDR1 is MNHNS, CDR2 SASEGT, per germline. Trimming left V 3 bases short and J 0 bases short, with 3 bases between. DNA of the CDR3: TGTGCCAGCAGTGAGTTCTCTGGGGCCAACGTCCTGACTTTC. Protein product: CASSEFSGANVLTF.

The chain has TRBV30 and TRBJ1-5; D not resolved. Trimming cost V 1 base and J 7 bases, with 11 bases left between them. Per germline, CDR1 GTSNPN and CDR2 SVGIG (reference sequence). CDR3 length: 13 residues. The CDR3 spells CAWSGGGMQPQHF. The CDR3 coding sequence is TGTGCCTGGAGTGGTGGAGGGATGCAGCCCCAGCATTTT.

The genes are TRBV5-1 and TRBJ2-7; TRBD1 matches 8 bases. The V and J ends lost 4 bases and 1 base, in that order; junction bases with no gene match: 7. This CDR3 has 15 residues. CDR1 and CDR2 from the germline V gene are SGHRS and YFSETQ. CDR3 amino acids: CASSNGQGPSYEQYF. The CDR3 nucleotides are TGCGCCAGCAGCAACGGACAGGGACCGTCCTACGAGCAGTACTTC.

The rearrangement joins TRBV5-1 to TRBJ2-7; D may be TRBD1 (7 bases). This CDR3 is built from 15 residues. V lost 7 bases and J lost 2, with 19 bases in between. CDR1 SGHRS and CDR2 YFSETQ come from the germline V gene. The CDR3 nucleotides are TGCGCCAGCCGCCTCCGAGGAGGGGGCACCTACGAGCAGTACTTC. Protein: CASRLRGGGTYEQYF.

This clone appeared a few times. The chain links TRBV7-9 to TRBJ1-4, with D possibly matching TRBD1 (6 bases). Trimming pared 5 bases from V and 8 bases from J, leaving 24 bases between. This CDR3 spans 17 amino acids. In germline, CDR1 is SEHNR, CDR2 FQNEAQ (reference sequence). CDR3 region: CASSPGTYRVRKEKLFF. The DNA for the CDR3 is TGTGCCAGCAGCCCGGGGACTTACAGGGTCCGTAAGGAAAAACTGTTTTTT.

The J gene is TRBJ1-1, the V gene TRBV5-6; D is uncertain. Germline CDR1 reads SGHDT; CDR2 reads YYEEEE. The CDR3 spans 12 residues. Trimming removed 4 bases at V and 1 base at J, with 5 bases between. DNA for the CDR3: TGTGCCAGCAGCCGGAGGAACACTGAAGCTTTCTTT. Its protein product is CASSRRNTEAFF.

The CDR3 DNA reads TGCGCCAGCAAACCTCCCGCCAGGATTTACGAGCAGTACTTC. Translated, it gives CASKPPARIYEQYF. The gene calls are TRBV23-1 and TRBJ2-7; D is undetermined. TRBV23-1 qualifies as an ORF whose function is uncertain. V was clipped by 7 bases and J by 4 bases, with 17 bases between them. The CDR3 contains 14 residues.

The CDR3 region has the DNA TGCAGCGTACGTGTAATGGCGGCGAACACTGAAGCTTTCTTT. Encoded protein: CSVRVMAANTEAFF. This sequence joins TRBV29-1 and TRBJ1-1; D call uncertain. CDR3 size: 14 residues. The germline V gene encodes CDR1 SQVTM and CDR2 ANQGSEA. V lost 6 bases, J lost 1 base, and 15 bases lay in between.

This clone was observed a single time. The chain recombines TRBV7-2 with TRBJ2-1; D is unclear. Trimming pared 6 bases from V and 10 bases from J, leaving 16 bases between. The CDR3 sequence is 13 residues long. Germline values: CDR1 SGHTA, CDR2 FQGNSA. The CDR3: CASSPLLPVEQFF. DNA of the CDR3: TGTGCCAGCAGTCCTCTACTTCCCGTGGAGCAGTTCTTC.